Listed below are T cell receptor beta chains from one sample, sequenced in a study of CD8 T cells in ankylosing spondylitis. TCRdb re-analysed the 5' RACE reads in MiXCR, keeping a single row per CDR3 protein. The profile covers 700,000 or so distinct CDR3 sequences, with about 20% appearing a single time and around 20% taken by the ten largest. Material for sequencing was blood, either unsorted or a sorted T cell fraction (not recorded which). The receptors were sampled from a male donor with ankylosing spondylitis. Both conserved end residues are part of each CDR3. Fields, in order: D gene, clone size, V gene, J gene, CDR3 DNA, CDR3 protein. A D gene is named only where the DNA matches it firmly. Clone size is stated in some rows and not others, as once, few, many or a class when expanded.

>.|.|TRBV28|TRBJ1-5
TGTGCCAGCAGTTTACCCCTACAGCCCCAGCATTTT
CASSLPLQPQHF
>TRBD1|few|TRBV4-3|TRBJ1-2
TGCGCCAGCAGCCATGCAACCGTCCCCGGGACAGGGTGGCTTGGCTACACCTTC
CASSHATVPGTGWLGYTF
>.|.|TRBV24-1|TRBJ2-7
TGTGCCACCCAGGGGCAGGGGCCTTCCTACGAGCAGTACTTC
CATQGQGPSYEQYF
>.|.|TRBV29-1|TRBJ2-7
TGCAGCGTTGAGGGAACTGGGCAGCGCCCCTACGAGCAGTACTTC
CSVEGTGQRPYEQYF
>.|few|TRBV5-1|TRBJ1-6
TGCGCCAGCAGCTTAGGGGTGACCTATAATTCACCCCTCCACTTT
CASSLGVTYNSPLHF
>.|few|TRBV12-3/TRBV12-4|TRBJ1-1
TGTGCCAGCAGTTCCGGGGGGGTTGAAGCTTTCTTT
CASSSGGVEAFF
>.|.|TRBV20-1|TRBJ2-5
TGCAGTGCTAGAGATCAGTCGGGATACGGAGAGACCCAGTACTTC
CSARDQSGYGETQYF
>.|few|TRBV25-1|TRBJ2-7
TGTGCCAGCAGTGCCAGACAGGACGAGCAGTACTTC
CASSARQDEQYF
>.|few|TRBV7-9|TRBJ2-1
TGTGCCAGCAGACGAGACATTACACGACCCAATGAGCAGTTCTTC
CASRRDITRPNEQFF
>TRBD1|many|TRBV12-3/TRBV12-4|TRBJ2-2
TGTGCCAGCAGCCGGCGAGGACAGGGTATAACCGGGGAGCTGTTTTTT
CASSRRGQGITGELFF
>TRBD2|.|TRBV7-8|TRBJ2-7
TGTGCCAGCAGCTGGGGGGGGACTAGCTTCTACGAGCAGTACTTC
CASSWGGTSFYEQYF
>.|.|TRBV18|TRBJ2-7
TGTGCCAGCTCACCACCGGACCTTACCTACGAGCAGTACTTC
CASSPPDLTYEQYF
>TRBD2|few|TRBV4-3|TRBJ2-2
TGCGCCAGCAGCCAAGATGAGCCGGCGGGGGCCGGGGAGCTGTTTTTT
CASSQDEPAGAGELFF
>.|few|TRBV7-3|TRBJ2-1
TGTGCCAGCAGCTCGGCCCCGGGGTACAATGAGCAGTTCTTC
CASSSAPGYNEQFF
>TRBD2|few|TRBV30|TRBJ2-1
TGTGCCCTTGTAACTCATACCGGGACTACGCAGTTCTTC
CALVTHTGTTQFF
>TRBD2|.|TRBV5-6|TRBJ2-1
TGTGCCAGCAGCTCCGGGACTAGCGGGAGGTATTCGAATGAGCAGTTCTTC
CASSSGTSGRYSNEQFF
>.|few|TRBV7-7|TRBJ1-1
TGTGCCAGCGGTCCCTTGAACACTGAAGCTTTCTTT
CASGPLNTEAFF
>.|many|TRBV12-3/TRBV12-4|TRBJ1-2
TGTGCCAGCACCCGGGGGCCGAGGGACTACTATGGCTACACCTTC
CASTRGPRDYYGYTF
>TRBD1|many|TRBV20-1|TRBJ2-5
TGCAGTGTTACTAAGACAGGGGGCGGTCAAGAGACCCAGTACTTC
CSVTKTGGGQETQYF
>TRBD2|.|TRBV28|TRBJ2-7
TGTGCCAGCAGTTCTCCGGGACTAGCGGGAGTCGGAAGCGAGCAGTACTTC
CASSSPGLAGVGSEQYF
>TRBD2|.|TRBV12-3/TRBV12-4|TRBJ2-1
TGTGCCAGCAGTGCGGGGGTCTCCTACAATGAGCAGTTCTTC
CASSAGVSYNEQFF
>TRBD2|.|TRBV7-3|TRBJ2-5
TGTGCCAGCACCCGGACTAGCGGGGGGGCACAGGAGACCCAGTACTTC
CASTRTSGGAQETQYF
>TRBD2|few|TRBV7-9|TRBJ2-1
TGTGCCAGCAGCCCGACCCCACTAGCGGGGGCCTACAATGAGCAGTTCTTC
CASSPTPLAGAYNEQFF
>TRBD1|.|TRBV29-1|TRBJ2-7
TGCAGCGTTGCCTCGCCGGGACAGTCCTACGAGCAGTACTTC
CSVASPGQSYEQYF
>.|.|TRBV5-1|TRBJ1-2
TGCGCCAGCACCCGGGAGTCGGGGGCTCTCTATGGCTACACCTTC
CASTRESGALYGYTF
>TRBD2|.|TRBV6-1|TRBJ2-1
TGTGCCAGCAGCCAACCCGGGACTAGCTACAATGAGCAGTTCTTC
CASSQPGTSYNEQFF
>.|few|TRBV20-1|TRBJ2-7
TGCAGTGCTCGTTTGAGGGGCGAGCAGTACTTC
CSARLRGEQYF
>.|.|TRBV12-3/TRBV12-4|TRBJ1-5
TGTGCCAGCAGTGAACATCTAGGGCAGGCTAATCAGCCCCAGCATTTT
CASSEHLGQANQPQHF
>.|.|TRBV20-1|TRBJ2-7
TGCAGTGCTAGACAGCGACCTGCCTCCTACGAGCAGTACTTC
CSARQRPASYEQYF
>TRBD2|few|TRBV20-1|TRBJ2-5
TGCAGTGCTAGTACGGTCCGCGGGAGGACCCAGTACTTC
CSASTVRGRTQYF
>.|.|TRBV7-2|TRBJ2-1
TGTGCCAGCAGCTTAGTGGGGTGGGTCGAGCAGTTCTTC
CASSLVGWVEQFF
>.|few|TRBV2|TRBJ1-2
TGTGCCAGCAGTGAAGCAGGTCAAGGAGGTGCCTTC
CASSEAGQGGAF
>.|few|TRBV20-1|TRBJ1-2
TGCAGTGCAACAGAGCCGAGGACTTATGGCTACACCTTC
CSATEPRTYGYTF
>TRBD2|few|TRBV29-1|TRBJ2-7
TGCAGCGGAGGGACTAACTCCTACGAGCAGTACTTC
CSGGTNSYEQYF
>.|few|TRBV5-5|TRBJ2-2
TGTGCCAGCAGTTTCCTGCTCACCGGGGAGCTGTTTTTT
CASSFLLTGELFF
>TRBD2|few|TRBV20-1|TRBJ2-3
TGCAGTGCTAGCTCCGGGACTAGCAAAGATACGCAGTATTTT
CSASSGTSKDTQYF
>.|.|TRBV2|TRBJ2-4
TGTGCCAGCAGGACGTTAGCCAAAAACATTCAGTACTTC
CASRTLAKNIQYF
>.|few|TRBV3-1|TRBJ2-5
TGTGCCAGCAGCCAATCTATGACGCTCCAGACCCAGTACTTC
CASSQSMTLQTQYF
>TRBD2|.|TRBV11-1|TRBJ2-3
TGTGCCAGCAGCGACGGACTAGCGGGGGCTTATGTCACAGATACGCAGTATTTT
CASSDGLAGAYVTDTQYF
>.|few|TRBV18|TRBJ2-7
TGTGCCAGCTCCCAAGATCGGACCCTCTCCTACGAGCAGTACTTC
CASSQDRTLSYEQYF
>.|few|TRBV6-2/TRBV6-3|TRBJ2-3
TGTGCCAGCACCCCCCTCCGTGGACAGCACGCGAATACGCAGTATTTT
CASTPLRGQHANTQYF
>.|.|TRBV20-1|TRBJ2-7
TGCAGTGCTAGAGGCTCGGGGGACCACGAGCAGTACTTC
CSARGSGDHEQYF